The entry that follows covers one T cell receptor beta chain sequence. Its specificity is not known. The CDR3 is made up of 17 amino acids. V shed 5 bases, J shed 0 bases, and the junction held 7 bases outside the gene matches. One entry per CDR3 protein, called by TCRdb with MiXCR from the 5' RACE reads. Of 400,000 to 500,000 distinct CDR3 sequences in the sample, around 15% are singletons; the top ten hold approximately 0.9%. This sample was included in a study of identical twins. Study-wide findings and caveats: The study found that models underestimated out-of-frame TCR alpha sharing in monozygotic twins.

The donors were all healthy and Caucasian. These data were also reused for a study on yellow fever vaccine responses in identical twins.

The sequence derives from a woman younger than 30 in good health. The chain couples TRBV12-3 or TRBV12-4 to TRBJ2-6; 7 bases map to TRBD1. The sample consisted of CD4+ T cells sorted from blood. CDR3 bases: TGTGCCAGCAGTCATCGGGACAGCGGCTCTGGGGCCAACGTCCTGACTTTC. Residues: CASSHRDSGSGANVLTF.